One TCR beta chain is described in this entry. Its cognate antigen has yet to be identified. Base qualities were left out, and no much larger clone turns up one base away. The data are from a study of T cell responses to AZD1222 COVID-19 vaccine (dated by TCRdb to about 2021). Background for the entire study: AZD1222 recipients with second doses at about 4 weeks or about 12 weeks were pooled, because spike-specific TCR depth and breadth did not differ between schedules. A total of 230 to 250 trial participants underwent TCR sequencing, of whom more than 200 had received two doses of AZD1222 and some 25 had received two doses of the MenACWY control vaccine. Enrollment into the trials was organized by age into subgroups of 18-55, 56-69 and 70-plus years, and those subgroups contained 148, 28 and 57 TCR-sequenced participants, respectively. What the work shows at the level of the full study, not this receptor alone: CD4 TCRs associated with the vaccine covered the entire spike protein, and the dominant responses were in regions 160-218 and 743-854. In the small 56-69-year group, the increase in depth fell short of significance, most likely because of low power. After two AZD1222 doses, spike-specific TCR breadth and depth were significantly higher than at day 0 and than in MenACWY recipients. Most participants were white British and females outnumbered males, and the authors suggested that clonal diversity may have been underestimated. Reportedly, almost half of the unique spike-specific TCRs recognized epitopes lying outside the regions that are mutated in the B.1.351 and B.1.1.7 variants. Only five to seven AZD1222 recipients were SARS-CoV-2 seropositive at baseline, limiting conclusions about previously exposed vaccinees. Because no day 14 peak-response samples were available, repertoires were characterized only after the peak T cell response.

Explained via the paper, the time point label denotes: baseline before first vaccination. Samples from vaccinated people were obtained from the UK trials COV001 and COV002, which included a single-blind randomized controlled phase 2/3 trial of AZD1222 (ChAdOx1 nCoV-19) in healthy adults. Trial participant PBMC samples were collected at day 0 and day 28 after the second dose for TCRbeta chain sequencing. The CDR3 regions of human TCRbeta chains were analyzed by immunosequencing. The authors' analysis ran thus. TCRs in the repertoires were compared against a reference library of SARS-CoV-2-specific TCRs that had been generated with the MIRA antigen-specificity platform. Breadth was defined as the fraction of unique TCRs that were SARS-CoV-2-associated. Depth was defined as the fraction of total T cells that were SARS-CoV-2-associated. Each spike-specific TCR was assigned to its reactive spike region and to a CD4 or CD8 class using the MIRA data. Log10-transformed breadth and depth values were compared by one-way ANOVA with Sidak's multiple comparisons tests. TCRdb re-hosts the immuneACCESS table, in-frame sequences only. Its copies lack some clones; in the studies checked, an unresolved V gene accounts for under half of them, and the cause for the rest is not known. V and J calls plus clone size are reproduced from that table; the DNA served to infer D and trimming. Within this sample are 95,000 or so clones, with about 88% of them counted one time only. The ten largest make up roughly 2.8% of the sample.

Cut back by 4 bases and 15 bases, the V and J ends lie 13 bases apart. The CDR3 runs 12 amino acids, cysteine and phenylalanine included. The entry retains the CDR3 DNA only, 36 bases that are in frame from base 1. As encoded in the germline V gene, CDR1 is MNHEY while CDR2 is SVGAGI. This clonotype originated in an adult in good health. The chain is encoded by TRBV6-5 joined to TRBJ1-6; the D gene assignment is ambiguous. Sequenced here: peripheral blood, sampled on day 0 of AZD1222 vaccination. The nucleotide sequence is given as TGTGCCAGCAGTTCCCCCTTGGGTTACCTCCACTTT. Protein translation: CASSSPLGYLHF.